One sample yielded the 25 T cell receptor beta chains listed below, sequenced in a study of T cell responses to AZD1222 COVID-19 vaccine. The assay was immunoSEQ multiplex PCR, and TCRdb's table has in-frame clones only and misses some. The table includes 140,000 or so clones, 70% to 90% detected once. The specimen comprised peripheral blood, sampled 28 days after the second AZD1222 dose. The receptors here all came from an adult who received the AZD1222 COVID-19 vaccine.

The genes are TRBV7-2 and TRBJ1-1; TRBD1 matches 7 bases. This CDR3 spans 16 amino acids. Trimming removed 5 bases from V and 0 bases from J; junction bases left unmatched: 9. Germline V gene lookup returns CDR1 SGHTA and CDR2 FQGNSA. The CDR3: CASSQGQLALNTEAFF. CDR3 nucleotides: TGTGCCAGCAGCCAGGGACAGCTAGCGTTGAACACTGAAGCTTTCTTT.

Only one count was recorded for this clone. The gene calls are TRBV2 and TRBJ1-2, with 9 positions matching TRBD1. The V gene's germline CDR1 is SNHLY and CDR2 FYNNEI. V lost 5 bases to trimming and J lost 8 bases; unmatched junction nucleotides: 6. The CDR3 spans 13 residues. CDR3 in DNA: TGTGCCAGCAGTATACAGGGGGCGCGAGGCTACACCTTC. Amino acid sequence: CASSIQGARGYTF. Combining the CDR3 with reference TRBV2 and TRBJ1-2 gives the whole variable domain EPEVTQTPSHQVTQMGQEVILRCVPISNHLYFYWYRQILGQKVEFLVSFYNNEISEKSEIFDDQFSVERPDGSNFTLKIRSTKLEDSAMYFCASSIQGARGYTFGSGTRLTVV.

CDR3 sequence reads: CASSSPGTGVQETQYF. Written as DNA, the CDR3 is TGTGCCAGCAGCAGCCCGGGTACGGGGGTTCAAGAGACCCAGTACTTC. The chain couples TRBV3-1 (or the pseudogene TRBV3-2) to TRBJ2-5; TRBD2 is a possible D gene (6 bases). The CDR3 runs to 16 residues. Deletions cut 5 bases from V and 2 bases from J, with 18 bases between. In germline, CDR1 is LGHDT, CDR2 YNNKEL (reference sequence).

CDR3 sequence reads: CASSQLSLLADTQYF. DNA for the CDR3: TGTGCCAGCAGCCAATTAAGCCTTCTCGCAGATACGCAGTATTTT. The rearrangement uses TRBV14 and TRBJ2-3; D ambiguous. The V gene's germline CDR1 is SGHDN and CDR2 FVKESK. The CDR3 totals 15 residues. With 2 bases removed from V and 4 bases from J, the gap between germline ends came to 13 bases.

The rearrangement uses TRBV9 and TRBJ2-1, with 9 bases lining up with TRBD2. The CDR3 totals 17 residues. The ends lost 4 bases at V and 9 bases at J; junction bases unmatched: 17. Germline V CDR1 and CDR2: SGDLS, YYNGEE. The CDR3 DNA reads TGTGCCAGCAGCCCAGCGGGCGGCGGGGGGGCCTTGAGTGAGCAGTTCTTC. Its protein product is CASSPAGGGGALSEQFF.

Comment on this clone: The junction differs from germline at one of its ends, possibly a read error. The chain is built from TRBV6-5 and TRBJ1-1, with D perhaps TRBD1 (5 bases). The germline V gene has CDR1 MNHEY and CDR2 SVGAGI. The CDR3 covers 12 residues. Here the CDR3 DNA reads TGTTCCAGCGAGCGACAGCGCACTGAAGCTTTCTTT. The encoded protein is CSSERQRTEAFF.

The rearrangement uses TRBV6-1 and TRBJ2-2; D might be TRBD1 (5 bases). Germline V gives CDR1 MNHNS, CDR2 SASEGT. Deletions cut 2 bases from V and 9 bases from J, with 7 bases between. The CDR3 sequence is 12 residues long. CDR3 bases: TGTGCCAGCAGTGAAAGGGGCTGGGAGCTGTTTTTT. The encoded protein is CASSERGWELFF.

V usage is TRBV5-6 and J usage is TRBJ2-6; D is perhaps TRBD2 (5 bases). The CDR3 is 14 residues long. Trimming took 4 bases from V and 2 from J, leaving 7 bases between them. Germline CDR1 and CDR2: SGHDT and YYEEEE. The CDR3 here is CASSPLAGANVLTF. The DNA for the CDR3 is TGTGCCAGCAGCCCACTAGCTGGGGCCAACGTCCTGACTTTC.

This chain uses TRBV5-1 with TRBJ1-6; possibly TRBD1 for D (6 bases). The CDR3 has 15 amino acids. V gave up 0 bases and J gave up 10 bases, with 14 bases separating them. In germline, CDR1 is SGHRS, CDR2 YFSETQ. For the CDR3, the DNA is TGCGCCAGCAGCTTGGTAGGGGGTTCTCAATCACCCCTCCACTTT. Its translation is CASSLVGGSQSPLHF.

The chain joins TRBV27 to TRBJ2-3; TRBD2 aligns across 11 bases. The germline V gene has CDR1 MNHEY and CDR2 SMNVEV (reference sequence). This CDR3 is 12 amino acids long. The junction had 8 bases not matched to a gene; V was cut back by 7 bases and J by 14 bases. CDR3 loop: CASKGFSGGAYF. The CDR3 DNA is TGTGCCAGCAAAGGGTTTAGCGGGGGGGCGTATTTT.

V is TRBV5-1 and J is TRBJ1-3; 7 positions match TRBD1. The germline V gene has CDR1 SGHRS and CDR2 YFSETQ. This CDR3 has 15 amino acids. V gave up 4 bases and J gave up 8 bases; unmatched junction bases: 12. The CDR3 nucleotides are TGCGCCAGCAGCCCTCGACAGGGCCGAGGGGACACCATATATTTT. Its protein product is CASSPRQGRGDTIYF.

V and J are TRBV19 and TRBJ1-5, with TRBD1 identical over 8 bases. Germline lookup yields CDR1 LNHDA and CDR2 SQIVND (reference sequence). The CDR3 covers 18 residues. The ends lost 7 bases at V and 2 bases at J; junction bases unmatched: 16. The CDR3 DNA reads TGTGCCAGTAAAACAACGAAACAGGGGACAGGCGGCAATCAGCCCCAGCATTTT. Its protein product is CASKTTKQGTGGNQPQHF.

The CDR3 DNA reads TGTGCCAGCAGTGGACAGCTCAACGGGGAGCTGTTTTTT. Protein: CASSGQLNGELFF. V and J are TRBV25-1 and TRBJ2-2; a possible D gene is TRBD1 (5 bases). The length of the CDR3 is 13 residues. V lost 4 bases and J 7 bases, leaving 10 bases between the germline ends. Germline CDR1 is MGHDK and CDR2 is SYGVNS.

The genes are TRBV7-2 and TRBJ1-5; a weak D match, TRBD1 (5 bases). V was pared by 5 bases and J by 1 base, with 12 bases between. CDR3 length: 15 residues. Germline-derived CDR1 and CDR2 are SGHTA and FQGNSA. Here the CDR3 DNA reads TGTGCCAGCAGCCAGATGAGGGACAGCAATCAGCCCCAGCATTTT. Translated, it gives CASSQMRDSNQPQHF.

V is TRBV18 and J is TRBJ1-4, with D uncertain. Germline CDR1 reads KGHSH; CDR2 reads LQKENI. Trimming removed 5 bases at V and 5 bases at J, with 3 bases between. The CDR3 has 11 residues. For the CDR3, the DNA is TGTGCCAGCTCAGTGAATGAAAAACTGTTTTTT. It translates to CASSVNEKLFF.

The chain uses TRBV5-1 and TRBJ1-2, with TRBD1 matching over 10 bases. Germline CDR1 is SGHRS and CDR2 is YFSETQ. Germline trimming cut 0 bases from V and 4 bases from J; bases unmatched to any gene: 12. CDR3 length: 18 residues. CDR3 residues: CASSLEAVRTGGIYGYTF. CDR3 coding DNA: TGCGCCAGCAGCTTGGAGGCGGTCAGGACAGGGGGGATCTATGGCTACACCTTC.

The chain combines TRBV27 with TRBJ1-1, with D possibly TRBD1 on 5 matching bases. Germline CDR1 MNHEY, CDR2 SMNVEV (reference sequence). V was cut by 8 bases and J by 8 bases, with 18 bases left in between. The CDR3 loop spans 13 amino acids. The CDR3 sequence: CASGPMGGSEAFF. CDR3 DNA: TGTGCCAGCGGGCCAATGGGGGGTTCAGAAGCTTTCTTT.

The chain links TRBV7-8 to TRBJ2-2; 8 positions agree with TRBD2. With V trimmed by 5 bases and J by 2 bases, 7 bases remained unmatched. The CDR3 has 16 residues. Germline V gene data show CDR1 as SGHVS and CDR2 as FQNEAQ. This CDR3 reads CASSIGTRKNTGELFF. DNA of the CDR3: TGTGCCAGCAGCATCGGGACTAGAAAAAACACCGGGGAGCTGTTTTTT.

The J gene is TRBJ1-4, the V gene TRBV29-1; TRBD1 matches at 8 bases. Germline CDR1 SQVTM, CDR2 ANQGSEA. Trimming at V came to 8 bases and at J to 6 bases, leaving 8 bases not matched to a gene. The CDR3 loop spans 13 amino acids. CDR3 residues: CSFQQGADEKLFF. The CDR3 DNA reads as TGCAGCTTCCAGCAGGGGGCGGATGAAAAACTGTTTTTT.

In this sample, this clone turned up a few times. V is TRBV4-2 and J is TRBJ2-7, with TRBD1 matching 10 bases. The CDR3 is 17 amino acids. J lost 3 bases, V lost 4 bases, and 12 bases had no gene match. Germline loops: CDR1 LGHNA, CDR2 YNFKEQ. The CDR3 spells CASSREAGTGDFYEQYF. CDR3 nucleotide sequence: TGTGCCAGCAGCCGGGAGGCCGGGACAGGGGATTTCTACGAGCAGTACTTC.

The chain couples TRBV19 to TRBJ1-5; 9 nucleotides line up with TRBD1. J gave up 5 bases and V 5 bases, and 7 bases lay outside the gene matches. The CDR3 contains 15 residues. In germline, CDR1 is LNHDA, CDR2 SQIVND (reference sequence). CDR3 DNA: TGTGCCAGTAGTTCACAGGGGGCAGCGGATCAGCCCCAGCATTTT. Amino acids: CASSSQGAADQPQHF.

CDR3: CAISESPSGRSDTQYF. The DNA for the CDR3 is TGTGCCATCAGTGAGTCGCCTAGCGGGAGGTCAGATACGCAGTATTTT. V and J are TRBV10-3 and TRBJ2-3, with 11 bases that match TRBD2. V lost 0 bases, J lost 4 bases, and 3 bases stayed unmatched. Germline loops: CDR1 ENHRY, CDR2 SYGVKD. The CDR3 is made up of 16 amino acids.

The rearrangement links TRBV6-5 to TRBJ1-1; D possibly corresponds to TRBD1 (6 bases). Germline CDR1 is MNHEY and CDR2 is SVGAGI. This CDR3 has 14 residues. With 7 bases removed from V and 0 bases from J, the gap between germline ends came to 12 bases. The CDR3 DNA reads TGTGCCAGCATTCGGACAGTCATGAACACTGAAGCTTTCTTT. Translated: CASIRTVMNTEAFF.

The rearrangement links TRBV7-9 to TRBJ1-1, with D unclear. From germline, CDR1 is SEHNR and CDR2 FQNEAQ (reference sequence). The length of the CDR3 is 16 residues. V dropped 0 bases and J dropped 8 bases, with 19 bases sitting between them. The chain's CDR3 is CASSLARLTDPAEAFF. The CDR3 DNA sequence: TGTGCCAGCAGCTTAGCTCGTTTAACAGACCCGGCGGAAGCTTTCTTT.

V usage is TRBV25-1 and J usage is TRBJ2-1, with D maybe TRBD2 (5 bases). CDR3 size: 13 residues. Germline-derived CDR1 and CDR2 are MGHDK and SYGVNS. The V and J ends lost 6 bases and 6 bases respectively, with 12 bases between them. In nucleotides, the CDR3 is TGTGCCAGCAGCTTCGGGATTCCCAATGAGCAGTTCTTC. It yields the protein CASSFGIPNEQFF. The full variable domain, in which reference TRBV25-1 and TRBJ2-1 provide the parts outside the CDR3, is EADIYQTPRYLVIGTGKKITLECSQTMGHDKMYWYQQDPGMELHLIHYSYGVNSTEKGDLSSESTVSRIRTEHFPLTLESARPSHTSQYLCASSFGIPNEQFFGPGTRLTVL.